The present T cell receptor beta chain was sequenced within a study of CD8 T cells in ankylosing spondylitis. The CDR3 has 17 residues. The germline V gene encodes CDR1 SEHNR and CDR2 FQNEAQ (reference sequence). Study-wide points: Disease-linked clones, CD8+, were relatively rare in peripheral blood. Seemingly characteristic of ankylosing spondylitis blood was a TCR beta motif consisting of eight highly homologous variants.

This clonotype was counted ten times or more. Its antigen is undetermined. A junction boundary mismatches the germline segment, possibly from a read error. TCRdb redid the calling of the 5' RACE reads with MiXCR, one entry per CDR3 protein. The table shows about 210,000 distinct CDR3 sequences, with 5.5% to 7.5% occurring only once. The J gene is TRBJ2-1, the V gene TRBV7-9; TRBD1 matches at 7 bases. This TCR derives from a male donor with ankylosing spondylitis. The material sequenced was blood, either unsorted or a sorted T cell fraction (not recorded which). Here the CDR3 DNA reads TGTGCCAGCAGTTTAGAATCTGACAGGGCTCCCTACAATGAGCAGTTCTTC. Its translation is CASSLESDRAPYNEQFF.